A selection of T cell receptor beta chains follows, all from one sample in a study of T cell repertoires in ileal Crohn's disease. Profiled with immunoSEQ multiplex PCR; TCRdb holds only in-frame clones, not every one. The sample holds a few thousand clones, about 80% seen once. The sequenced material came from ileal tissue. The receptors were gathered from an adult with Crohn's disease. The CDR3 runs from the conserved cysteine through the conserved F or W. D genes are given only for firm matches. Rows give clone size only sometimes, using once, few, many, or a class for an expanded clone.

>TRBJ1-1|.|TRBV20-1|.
CSARSETEAFF
TGCAGTGCTAGAAGCGAAACCGAAGCTTTCTTT
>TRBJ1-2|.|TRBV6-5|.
CASSYEGGDDYTF
TGTGCCAGCAGTTACGAAGGGGGAGATGACTACACCTTC
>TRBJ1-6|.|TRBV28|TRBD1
CASSAQQGRGSPLHF
TGTGCCAGCAGTGCACAACAGGGGCGAGGTTCACCCCTCCACTTT
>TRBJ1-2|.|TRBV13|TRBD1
CASSLGTGSYGYTF
TGTGCCAGCAGCTTAGGGACAGGGAGCTATGGCTACACCTTC
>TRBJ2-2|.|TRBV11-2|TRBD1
CASSSWTGANTGELFF
TGTGCCAGCAGCTCCTGGACAGGGGCAAACACCGGGGAGCTGTTTTTT
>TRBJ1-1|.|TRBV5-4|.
CASTLSRGTEAFF
TGTGCCAGCACCTTGTCGAGGGGCACTGAAGCTTTCTTT
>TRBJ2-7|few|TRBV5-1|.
CASSPEIGEQYF
TGCGCCAGCAGCCCGGAGATAGGCGAGCAGTACTTC
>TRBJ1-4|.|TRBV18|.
CASSPLPPPEVGEKLFF
TGTGCCAGCTCACCACTCCCTCCACCCGAGGTCGGTGAAAAACTGTTTTTT
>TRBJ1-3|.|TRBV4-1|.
CASSQDRAWGNTIYF
TGCGCCAGCAGCCAAGACAGGGCATGGGGAAACACCATATATTTT
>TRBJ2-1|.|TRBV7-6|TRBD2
CASSLWTSGGREQFF
TGTGCCAGCAGCCTCTGGACTAGCGGGGGGCGGGAGCAGTTCTTC
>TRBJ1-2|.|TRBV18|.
CASSPLDVIRGYTF
TGTGCCAGCTCACCGTTGGATGTTATCCGCGGCTACACCTTC
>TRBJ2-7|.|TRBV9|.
CASSVATFSYEQYF
TGTGCCAGCAGCGTAGCTACCTTCTCCTACGAGCAGTACTTC